This T cell receptor beta chain was retrieved from a study of blood T cell repertoires in COVID-19. Looking at the study overall: There were acute and convalescent COVID-19 samples, and they came from the United States, Italy and Spain. PBMCs, B-cell-depleted T cells, or T cells were the source of the cDNA or gDNA that made up the material.

Sequencing was performed with immunoSEQ multiplex PCR; in TCRdb, only in-frame clones are kept and a portion is missing. The profile shows some 190,000 clones, about 80% of them singletons. The V gene end was trimmed by 4 bases and the J gene end by 3 bases; junction bases not matched to a gene: 9. Germline-derived CDR1 and CDR2 are SGHRS and YFSETQ. The CDR3 sequence is 16 residues long. The rearrangement uses TRBV5-1 and TRBJ2-2; 7 nucleotides match TRBD2. This TCR was sampled from a man between 60 and 70 years old who had been exposed to COVID-19. Sequencing was performed on PBMCs or T cells enriched from blood (not recorded which). The CDR3 sequence is CASSPGRLADTGELFF. DNA of the CDR3: TGCGCCAGCAGCCCGGGCCGTCTAGCGGACACCGGGGAGCTGTTTTTT.